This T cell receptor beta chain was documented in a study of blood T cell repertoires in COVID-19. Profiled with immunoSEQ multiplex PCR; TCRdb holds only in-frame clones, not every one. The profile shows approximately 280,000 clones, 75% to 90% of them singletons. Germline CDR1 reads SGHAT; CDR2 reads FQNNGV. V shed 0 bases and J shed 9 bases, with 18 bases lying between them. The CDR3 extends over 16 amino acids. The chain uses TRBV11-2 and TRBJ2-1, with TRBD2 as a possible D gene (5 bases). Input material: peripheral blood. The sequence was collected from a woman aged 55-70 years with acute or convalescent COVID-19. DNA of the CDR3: TGTGCCAGCAGCTTAGAACCCAGAGGGTCGAGCGGTGAGCAGTTCTTC. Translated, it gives CASSLEPRGSSGEQFF.